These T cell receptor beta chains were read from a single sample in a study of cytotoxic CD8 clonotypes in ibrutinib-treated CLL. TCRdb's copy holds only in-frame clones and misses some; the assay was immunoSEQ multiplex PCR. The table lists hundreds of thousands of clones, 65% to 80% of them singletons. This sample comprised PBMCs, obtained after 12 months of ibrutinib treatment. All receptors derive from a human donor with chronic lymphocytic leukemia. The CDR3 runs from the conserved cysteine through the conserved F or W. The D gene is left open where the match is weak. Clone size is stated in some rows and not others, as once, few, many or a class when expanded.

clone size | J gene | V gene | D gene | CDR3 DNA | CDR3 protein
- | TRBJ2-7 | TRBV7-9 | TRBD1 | TGTGCCAGCAGCTTATGGGGACAGGGTTCCTACGAGCAGTACTTC | CASSLWGQGSYEQYF
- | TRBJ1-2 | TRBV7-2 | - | TGTGCCAGCAGCTTAGGACACCTTAACTATGGCTACACCTTC | CASSLGHLNYGYTF
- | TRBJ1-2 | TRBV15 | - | TGTGCCACCAGCAGAGTTTCCGCAAGTGGCTACACCTTC | CATSRVSASGYTF
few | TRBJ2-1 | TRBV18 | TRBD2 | TGTGCCAGCTCTTGGATAGCGGGAGGCCCCAATGAGCAGTTCTTC | CASSWIAGGPNEQFF
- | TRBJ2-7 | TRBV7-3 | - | TGTGCCAGCAGATCAACCCACTACGAGCAGTACTTC | CASRSTHYEQYF
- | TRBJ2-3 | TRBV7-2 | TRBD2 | TGTGCCAGCAGCTCCCAAAGCGGGGCCCTAGATACGCAGTATTTT | CASSSQSGALDTQYF
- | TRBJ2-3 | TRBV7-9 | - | TGTGCCAGCAGGCAGACCCCAGGGAACACAGATACGCAGTATTTT | CASRQTPGNTDTQYF
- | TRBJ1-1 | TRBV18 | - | TGTGCCAGCTCCCCGACAGGAGCGACTGAAGCTTTCTTT | CASSPTGATEAFF
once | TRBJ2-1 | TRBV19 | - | TGTGCCAGTGCCGGAAGGAGCTCCTACAATGAGCAGTTCTTC | CASAGRSSYNEQFF
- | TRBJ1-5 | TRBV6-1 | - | TGTGCCAGCAGTGATAATTTTGGCCGGTCGACAGGCCAACACCAGCCCCAGCATTTT | CASSDNFGRSTGQHQPQHF
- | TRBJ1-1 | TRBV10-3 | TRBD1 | TGTGCCATCGGCGGGACAGGGAACACTGAAGCTTTCTTT | CAIGGTGNTEAFF
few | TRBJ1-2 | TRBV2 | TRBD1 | TGTGCCAGCAATGGACAGGCTTTGTTCGGCTACACCTTC | CASNGQALFGYTF
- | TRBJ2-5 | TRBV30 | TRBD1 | TGTGCCTGGAGTGTAGGGGTGACAGGGGCCCAAGAGACCCAGTACTTC | CAWSVGVTGAQETQYF
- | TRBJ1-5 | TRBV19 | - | TGTGCCAGTAGTGGATTAGGGGAGAATCAGCCCCAGCATTTT | CASSGLGENQPQHF
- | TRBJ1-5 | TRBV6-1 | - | TGTGCCAGCACTGTGTCGGGGTATCAGCCCCAGCATTTT | CASTVSGYQPQHF
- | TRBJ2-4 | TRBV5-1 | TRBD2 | TGCGCCAGCAGCCCCCAAGCGGGGGGATTAGCCAAAAACATTCAGTACTTC | CASSPQAGGLAKNIQYF
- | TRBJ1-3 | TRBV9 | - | TGTGCCAGCAGCGTAGTAGACAGTTCCAGCTCTGGAAACACCATATATTTT | CASSVVDSSSSGNTIYF
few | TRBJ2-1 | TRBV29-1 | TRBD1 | TGCAGCGTTGACGGGGACAGGGTGAATGAGCAGTTCTTC | CSVDGDRVNEQFF
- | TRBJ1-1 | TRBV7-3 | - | TGTGCCAGCAGTCATGGGACGGGGAACACTGAAGCTTTCTTT | CASSHGTGNTEAFF
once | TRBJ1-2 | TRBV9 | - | TGTGCCAGCAGCGTAGGAGGGTCGTCAGGGGACGTCTATGGCTACACCTTC | CASSVGGSSGDVYGYTF
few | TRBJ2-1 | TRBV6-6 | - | TGTGCCGCGGGTCATTTGCTTGAGCAGTTCTTC | CAAGHLLEQFF
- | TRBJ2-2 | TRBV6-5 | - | TGTGCCAGCAGTCCAACAGTCCTCCGGGAGCTGTTTTTT | CASSPTVLRELFF